This is a list of T cell receptor beta chains from one sample in a study of T cell responses to AZD1222 COVID-19 vaccine. Sequencing was performed with immunoSEQ multiplex PCR; in TCRdb, only in-frame clones are kept and a portion is missing. This sample has some 150,000 clones; approximately 91% occur once, and the top ten carry 1.5% to 2%. The sample was peripheral blood, taken on day 0 of AZD1222 vaccination. The receptors shown here come from an adult in good health. CDR3s include the opening cysteine and the closing phenylalanine or tryptophan. The D gene is left open where the match is weak. Clone size is shown for a subset of rows, as once, few, many or a class of expanded clone.

NA,TRBJ2-1,NA,TRBV5-4,TGTGCCAGCAGCAATAACAGGGTACAAAACTACAATGAGCAGTTCTTC,CASSNNRVQNYNEQFF
TRBD1,TRBJ1-1,once,TRBV14,TGTGCCAGCAGCCGCCGGACAGGGGCGAACACTGAAGCTTTCTTT,CASSRRTGANTEAFF
NA,TRBJ2-2,NA,TRBV5-3,TGTGCCAGAAGCCTGGACCAGGGAAAGAACACCGGGGAGCTGTTTTTT,CARSLDQGKNTGELFF
TRBD1,TRBJ1-2,NA,TRBV3-1/TRBV3-2,TGTGCCAGCAGCTTCGGACAGGGCCCCTATGGCTACACCTTC,CASSFGQGPYGYTF
NA,TRBJ1-3,NA,TRBV14,TGTGCCAGCAGCCGCAGCTTCTCTGGAAACACCATATATTTT,CASSRSFSGNTIYF
NA,TRBJ1-1,NA,TRBV28,TGTGCCAGCAGTTTATTGAACACTGAAGCTTTCTTT,CASSLLNTEAFF
NA,TRBJ2-1,NA,TRBV19,TGTGCCAGTAGACCCAATGAGGTAGAAGATGAGCAGTTCTTC,CASRPNEVEDEQFF
NA,TRBJ2-3,NA,TRBV7-9,TGTGCCAGCAGCCTACTTGGCGGGCCCGCAGATACGCAGTATTTT,CASSLLGGPADTQYF
NA,TRBJ1-1,NA,TRBV30,TGTGCCTGGAGTGTTTATAGGTCCGTGGAAGCTTTCTTT,CAWSVYRSVEAFF
NA,TRBJ1-4,NA,TRBV4-2,TGTGCCAGCAGCCAAGATGACCGGTCTAATGAAAAACTGTTTTTT,CASSQDDRSNEKLFF
NA,TRBJ1-1,NA,TRBV7-3,TGTGCCAGCAGCGAGACCGACAGGAACACTGAAGCTTTCTTT,CASSETDRNTEAFF
NA,TRBJ1-2,NA,TRBV27,TGTGCCAGCAGTTTTGTCCTCGGGGGTGGCTACACCTTC,CASSFVLGGGYTF
NA,TRBJ2-5,NA,TRBV11-3,TGTGCCAGCAGCTTGTACGTTGAGGAGACCCAGTACTTC,CASSLYVEETQYF
NA,TRBJ2-7,NA,TRBV7-2,TGTGCCAGCAGCTCACAGGATTCGGCCCGCTACGAGCAGTACTTC,CASSSQDSARYEQYF
NA,TRBJ1-6,NA,TRBV5-8,TGTGCCAGCAGCTTGGAGTCAGCTGGCAATTCACCCCTCCACTTT,CASSLESAGNSPLHF
NA,TRBJ1-1,NA,TRBV28,TGTGCCAGCAGTTTCCAGGGTATTGAAGCTTTCTTT,CASSFQGIEAFF
NA,TRBJ1-5,NA,TRBV19,TGTGCCAGTAGTTCCCGTGGGGGGGGCAATCAGCCCCAGCATTTT,CASSSRGGGNQPQHF
TRBD1,TRBJ2-1,once,TRBV4-3,TGCGCCAGCAGCCAAGATATGACAGGGACCTACAATGAGCAGTTCTTC,CASSQDMTGTYNEQFF
NA,TRBJ2-1,NA,TRBV9,TGTGCCAGCAGCGTGACAGCAAACAATGAGCAGTTCTTC,CASSVTANNEQFF
NA,TRBJ2-6,NA,TRBV5-6,TGTGCCAGCAGCTTGGCTGGCTCTGGGGCCAACGTCCTGACTTTC,CASSLAGSGANVLTF
NA,TRBJ1-5,NA,TRBV30,TGTGCCTGGAGTGTAGGGAGCAATCAGCCCCAGCATTTT,CAWSVGSNQPQHF
NA,TRBJ2-6,NA,TRBV19,TGTGCCAGTAGTATCGGTGGGGGGGCCAACGTCCTGACTTTC,CASSIGGGANVLTF